The entry that follows covers one T cell receptor (beta chain) sequence. This sample is part of a study of blood T cell repertoires in COVID-19. Turning to the study itself: Researchers got acute and convalescent COVID-19 samples from the United States, Italy and Spain.

Germline V gene sequence: CDR1 SGHNT, CDR2 YENEEA. CDR3 length equals 16 residues. V was clipped by 1 base and J by 10 bases; unmatched bases: 12. Methods used by the authors: Nucleated cell number was recorded as an estimate derived from reference gene primer amplification. Method: immunoSEQ multiplex PCR; TCRdb's copy keeps in-frame clones and lacks some. D and trimming come from the DNA, and the V and J calls and clone size come from that table. Of 300,000 or so clones listed, approximately 91% are singletons. The sequence derives from a woman in her twenties or thirties with COVID-19, enrolled during active disease. Material for sequencing was peripheral blood. The chain uses TRBV11-3 and TRBJ2-1, with 8 bases matching TRBD2. The CDR3 sequence: CASSLAAGAGVREQFF. CDR3 in DNA: TGTGCCAGCAGCTTAGCGGCGGGAGCGGGAGTTCGGGAGCAGTTCTTC. Combining the CDR3 with reference TRBV11-3 and TRBJ2-1 gives the whole variable domain EAGVVQSPRYKIIEKKQPVAFWCNPISGHNTLYWYLQNLGQGPELLIRYENEEAVDDSQLPKDRFSAERLKGVDSTLKIQPAELGDSAVYLCASSLAAGAGVREQFFGPGTRLTVL.